The clone carrying this T cell receptor (beta chain) was recorded only once. This sample is part of a study of blood T cell repertoires in COVID-19. Study in general: From T cells, B-cell-depleted T cells, or PBMCs came the material, which was cDNA or gDNA.

Under the authors' procedure: Scientists estimated how many nucleated cells there were by amplifying reference gene primers. The repertoire was sequenced with immunoSEQ multiplex PCR; TCRdb's copy has only in-frame clones and lacks some. The V and J calls and clone size come from that table; D and trimming were worked out from the DNA. This table has around 100,000 clones, roughly nine tenths appearing once. V gave up 2 bases and J gave up 5 bases, with 12 bases separating them. Looked up from germline, CDR1 is KGHSH and CDR2 is LQKENI. CDR3 size: 14 residues. The sequence came from a man between 35 and 55 years old with acute or convalescent COVID-19. The sequenced sample was peripheral blood. This chain joins TRBV18 and TRBJ2-5, with D possibly TRBD2 on 6 matching bases. The CDR3 here is CASSPGLEGETQYF. CDR3 DNA sequence: TGTGCCAGCTCACCAGGACTGGAGGGGGAGACCCAGTACTTC.